This TCR beta chain emerged from a study of blood T cell repertoires in COVID-19. The CDR3 contains 11 residues. Germline CDR1 reads MDHEN; CDR2 reads SYDVKM. The V end was cut by 3 bases, the J end by 8 bases, with 4 bases between. Under the authors' procedure: It was from reference gene primer amplification that nucleated cell counts were estimated. Produced via immunoSEQ multiplex PCR; TCRdb's table is partial and in-frame only. The D gene and trimming were derived from the DNA, and the V and J assignments and clone size from that table. This sample has hundreds of thousands of clones, with about 85% found just once.

The receptor comes from a human donor in a cohort sampled during active COVID-19. The sample comprised peripheral blood. The rearrangement joins TRBV28 to TRBJ1-4; D gene uncertain. In DNA, the CDR3 is TGTGCCAGCAGTTTGGGCGAAAAACTGTTTTTT. Residues: CASSLGEKLFF.